A selection of T cell receptor beta chains follows, all from one sample in a study of neurological immune-mediated disorders. From the 5' RACE reads, TCRdb called clonotypes with MiXCR, one entry per CDR3 protein. The sample holds about 46,000 distinct CDR3 sequences, just over 3% seen once. Sequencing was done on a sample of PBMCs. These receptors were obtained from a woman aged 45-59 years with multiple sclerosis. Each CDR3 is given with its conserved first and last residue. A D gene is named only where the DNA matches it firmly. Clone size is given for some rows only: seen once, a few or many times, or a class if the clone is expanded.

v_call	j_call	d_call	clone_size	cdr3_aa	cdr3_nt
TRBV2	TRBJ2-5	-	many	CASSANQETQYF	TGTGCCAGCAGTGCGAACCAAGAGACCCAGTACTTC
TRBV5-1	TRBJ1-6	-	many	CASSQDGGNSPLHF	TGCGCCAGCAGCCAGGATGGGGGGAATTCACCCCTCCACTTT
TRBV7-9	TRBJ2-1	TRBD2	-	CASSLGLAGGRQFF	TGTGCCAGCAGCCTGGGACTAGCGGGAGGGCGACAGTTCTTC
TRBV6-2/TRBV6-3	TRBJ2-4	TRBD1	many	CASLTEPTGSKNIQYF	TGTGCCAGCCTCACCGAACCGACAGGGAGCAAAAACATTCAGTACTTC
TRBV20-1	TRBJ2-1	TRBD2	many	CSATPGTSGGAEQFF	TGCAGTGCTACGCCAGGGACTAGCGGGGGAGCTGAGCAGTTCTTC
TRBV29-1	TRBJ1-2	TRBD1	many	CSVDKSGQGPKGYTF	TGCAGCGTTGATAAGTCGGGACAGGGCCCCAAGGGCTACACCTTC
TRBV20-1	TRBJ1-6	-	many	CSARDRTGAYNSPLHF	TGCAGTGCTAGAGATCGAACAGGTGCCTATAATTCACCCCTCCACTTT
TRBV5-4	TRBJ2-7	TRBD1	-	CASSPVQGDEQYF	TGTGCCAGCAGCCCAGTCCAGGGGGACGAGCAGTACTTC
TRBV5-1	TRBJ2-3	TRBD2	many	CANPSGTGDTQYF	TGCGCCAACCCGAGCGGGACGGGAGATACGCAGTATTTT
TRBV7-2	TRBJ2-5	TRBD1	many	CASSLAGQGKETQYF	TGTGCCAGCAGCTTGGCGGGACAGGGTAAAGAGACCCAGTACTTC
TRBV7-2	TRBJ2-3	-	many	CASSLAGPGDTQYF	TGTGCCAGCAGCTTAGCGGGGCCCGGGGATACGCAGTATTTT
TRBV5-1	TRBJ2-3	TRBD2	many	CASSPSGGSTDTQYF	TGCGCCAGCAGCCCCAGCGGGGGGAGCACAGATACGCAGTATTTT
TRBV20-1	TRBJ1-5	TRBD1	many	CSARETGQSNQPQHF	TGCAGTGCTAGAGAGACAGGGCAAAGCAATCAGCCCCAGCATTTT
TRBV5-1	TRBJ1-4	-	many	CASSLVSGEKLFF	TGCGCCAGCAGCTTGGTTTCAGGTGAAAAACTGTTTTTT
TRBV2	TRBJ1-6	-	many	CASNRKAGSPLHF	TGTGCCAGCAACCGGAAGGCTGGGTCACCCCTCCACTTT
TRBV20-1	TRBJ2-3	TRBD2	many	CSAPRASGGRTDTQYF	TGCAGTGCCCCACGGGCTAGCGGGGGACGCACAGATACGCAGTATTTT